Listed below are T cell receptor beta chains from one sample, sequenced in a study of T-cell memory formation after mild COVID-19. TCRdb reprocessed the 5' RACE reads with MiXCR, giving one entry per CDR3 protein. The sample carries 150,000 to 200,000 distinct CDR3 sequences, roughly 28% recorded once. The sample taken for sequencing was PBMCs or a T cell subset sorted from them (not recorded which). The receptors were sampled from an adult woman who had mild COVID-19 (a few samples of this study predate the infection). Cell type and time point are not known. CDR3s include the opening cysteine and the closing phenylalanine or tryptophan. The order of the fields is J gene, clone size, V gene, D gene, CDR3 protein, CDR3 DNA. D genes are given only for firm matches. Only part of the rows carry a size: once, few, many, or a class if the clone is expanded.

>TRBJ2-1|NA|TRBV12-3/TRBV12-4|TRBD2
CASSETSGRKNEQFF
TGTGCCAGCAGTGAGACTAGCGGGAGGAAGAATGAGCAGTTCTTC
>TRBJ2-1|few|TRBV11-3|NA
CASSRRDGSYNEQFF
TGTGCCAGCAGCCGCCGGGACGGCTCCTACAATGAGCAGTTCTTC
>TRBJ1-5|NA|TRBV14|NA
CASSQDIGLGPQHF
TGTGCCAGCAGCCAAGATATCGGTTTAGGGCCCCAGCATTTT
>TRBJ2-1|few|TRBV11-1|TRBD2
CASSQSGSSGEQFF
TGTGCCAGCAGCCAAAGCGGGAGTTCCGGTGAGCAGTTCTTC
>TRBJ2-5|few|TRBV7-2|NA
CASSLPTDNPRETQYF
TGTGCCAGCAGCTTACCGACGGACAACCCACGGGAGACCCAGTACTTC
>TRBJ1-2|few|TRBV20-1|NA
CSARDPDGLSYTF
TGCAGTGCTAGAGATCCCGACGGACTAAGCTACACCTTC
>TRBJ1-4|few|TRBV7-9|NA
CASRRGEGEKLFF
TGTGCCAGCAGAAGAGGGGAAGGCGAAAAACTGTTTTTT
>TRBJ2-5|few|TRBV20-1|NA
CSARVGSGGETQYF
TGCAGTGCTAGGGTAGGGAGTGGCGGAGAGACCCAGTACTTC
>TRBJ1-5|NA|TRBV20-1|NA
CSASPGRLTRNQPQHF
TGCAGTGCTAGTCCTGGGAGGTTGACTAGGAATCAGCCCCAGCATTTT
>TRBJ2-1|NA|TRBV7-8|TRBD2
CASSLGPELAGFRNEQFF
TGTGCCAGCAGCTTAGGCCCCGAACTAGCGGGATTTCGCAATGAGCAGTTCTTC
>TRBJ2-1|few|TRBV7-3|NA
CASSLSSESYNEQFF
TGTGCCAGCAGCTTATCCTCGGAATCGTACAATGAGCAGTTCTTC
>TRBJ2-3|few|TRBV6-5|NA
CASSYEGVPTDTQYF
TGTGCCAGCAGTTATGAAGGGGTCCCCACAGATACGCAGTATTTT
>TRBJ2-1|NA|TRBV27|TRBD2
CASSLSGAISYNEQFF
TGTGCCAGCAGCCTCAGCGGGGCGATCTCCTACAATGAGCAGTTCTTC
>TRBJ1-3|few|TRBV12-3/TRBV12-4|NA
CASRTDSRSGNTIYF
TGTGCCAGCAGGACGGACAGTCGCTCTGGAAACACCATATATTTT
>TRBJ1-1|NA|TRBV11-2|NA
CASSLTGRTEAFF
TGTGCCAGCAGCCTAACCGGACGGACTGAAGCTTTCTTT
>TRBJ1-1|few|TRBV29-1|NA
CSVEGVVTEAFF
TGCAGCGTTGAAGGGGTGGTCACTGAAGCTTTCTTT
>TRBJ1-1|few|TRBV7-9|NA
CASSPRQAEAFF
TGTGCCAGCAGCCCCCGACAGGCTGAAGCTTTCTTT
>TRBJ1-2|NA|TRBV5-1|TRBD1
CASSWGQDRTF
TGCGCCAGCAGCTGGGGACAGGATCGCACCTTC
>TRBJ2-5|few|TRBV24-1|TRBD1
CATSDSPGQGAGETQYF
TGTGCCACCAGTGATTCGCCTGGACAGGGGGCAGGCGAGACCCAGTACTTC
>TRBJ2-3|NA|TRBV19|NA
CASTWGSGSSTDTQYF
TGTGCCAGTACGTGGGGTAGCGGAAGCAGCACAGATACGCAGTATTTT
>TRBJ2-1|NA|TRBV24-1|TRBD2
CATSGNGLAGRNEQFF
TGTGCCACCAGTGGCAACGGACTAGCGGGACGGAATGAGCAGTTCTTC
>TRBJ2-1|NA|TRBV5-1|TRBD2
CASSLTSPSSYNEQFF
TGCGCCAGCAGCCTGACTAGCCCAAGCTCCTACAATGAGCAGTTCTTC
>TRBJ2-3|few|TRBV3-1|TRBD2
CASSRPAGGTDTQYF
TGTGCCAGCAGCCGGCCGGCGGGGGGTACAGATACGCAGTATTTT
>TRBJ2-3|few|TRBV7-3|TRBD2
CASSLIGGGGPDTQYF
TGTGCCAGCAGCTTAATCGGCGGGGGGGGACCAGATACGCAGTATTTT
>TRBJ2-3|few|TRBV7-3|NA
CASSLDVTDTQYF
TGTGCCAGCAGCTTAGACGTCACAGATACGCAGTATTTT